This TCR beta chain was documented in a study of T cells in tumors after PD-1 blockade. This CDR3 has 15 residues. Trimming cost V 5 bases and J 4 bases, with 17 bases left between them. Germline V gives CDR1 SEHNR, CDR2 FQNEAQ (reference sequence). TCRdb's copy holds only in-frame clones and misses some; the assay was immunoSEQ multiplex PCR. The sample carries fewer than 35,000 clones, 78% recorded once. The gene calls are TRBV7-9 and TRBJ1-1, with D maybe TRBD1 (5 bases). The TCR sequence derives from a human donor with basal cell carcinoma. Sample: PBMCs, taken before anti-PD-1 treatment. The CDR3 is CASSLGPPSITEAFF. In nucleotides, the CDR3 is TGTGCCAGCAGCCTGGGACCTCCGAGCATCACTGAAGCTTTCTTT.